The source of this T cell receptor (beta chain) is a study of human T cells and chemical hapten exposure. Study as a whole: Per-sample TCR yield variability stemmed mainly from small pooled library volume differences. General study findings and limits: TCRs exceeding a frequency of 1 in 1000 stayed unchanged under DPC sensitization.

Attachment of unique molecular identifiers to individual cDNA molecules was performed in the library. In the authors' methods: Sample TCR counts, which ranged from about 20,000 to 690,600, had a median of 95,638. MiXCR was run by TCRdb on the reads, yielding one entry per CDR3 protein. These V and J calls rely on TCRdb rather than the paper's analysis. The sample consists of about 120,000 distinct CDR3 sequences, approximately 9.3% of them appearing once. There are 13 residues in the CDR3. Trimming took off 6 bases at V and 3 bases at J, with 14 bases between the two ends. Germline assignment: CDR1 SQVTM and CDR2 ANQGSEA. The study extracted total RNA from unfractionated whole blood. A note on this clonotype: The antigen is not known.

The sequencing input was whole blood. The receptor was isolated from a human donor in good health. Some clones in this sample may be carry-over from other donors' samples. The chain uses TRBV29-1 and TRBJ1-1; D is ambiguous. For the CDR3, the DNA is TGCAGCGTACGGGGAAGGGAGGACACTGAAGCTTTCTTT. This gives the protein CSVRGREDTEAFF.